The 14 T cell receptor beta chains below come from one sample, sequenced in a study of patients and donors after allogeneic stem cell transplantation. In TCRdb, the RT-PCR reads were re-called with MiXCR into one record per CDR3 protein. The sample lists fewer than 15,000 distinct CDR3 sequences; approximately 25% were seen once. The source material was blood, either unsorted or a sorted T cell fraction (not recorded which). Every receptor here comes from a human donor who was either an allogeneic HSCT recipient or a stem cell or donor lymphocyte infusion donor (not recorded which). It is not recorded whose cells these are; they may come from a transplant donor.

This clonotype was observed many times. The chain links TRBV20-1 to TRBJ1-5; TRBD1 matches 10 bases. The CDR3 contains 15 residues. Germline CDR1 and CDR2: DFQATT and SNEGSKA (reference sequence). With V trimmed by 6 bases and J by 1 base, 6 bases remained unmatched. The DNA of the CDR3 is TGCAGTGCAAGGACAGGGGGATGGAGCAATCAGCCCCAGCATTTT. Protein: CSARTGGWSNQPQHF.

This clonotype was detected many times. The CDR3 loop is CASSPGTGPYGYTF. CDR3 DNA sequence: TGTGCCAGCAGTCCGGGGACAGGACCCTATGGCTACACCTTC. This chain joins TRBV12-3 or TRBV12-4 and TRBJ1-2; 8 bases line up with TRBD1. V shed 5 bases and J 4 bases; nucleotides not matched to a gene: 6. CDR3 length: 14 amino acids.

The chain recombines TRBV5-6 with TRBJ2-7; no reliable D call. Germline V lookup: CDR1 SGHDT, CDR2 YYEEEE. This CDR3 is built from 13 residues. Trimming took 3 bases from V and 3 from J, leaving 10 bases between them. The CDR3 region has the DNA TGTGCCAGCAGCTCACTTGGAGTCTACGAGCAGTACTTC. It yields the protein CASSSLGVYEQYF.

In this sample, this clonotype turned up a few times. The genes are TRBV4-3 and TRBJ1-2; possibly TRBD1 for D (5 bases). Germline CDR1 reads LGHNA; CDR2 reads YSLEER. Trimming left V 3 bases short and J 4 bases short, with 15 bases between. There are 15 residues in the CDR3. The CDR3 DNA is TGCGCCAGCAGCCATGATTCCGGGACGGCCTATGGCTACACCTTC. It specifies CASSHDSGTAYGYTF.

This chain's CDR3 is CASSLSPLNTGELFF. The CDR3 coding sequence is TGCGCCAGCAGCTTGTCTCCCCTGAACACCGGGGAGCTGTTTTTT. The chain is built from TRBV5-1 and TRBJ2-2; D gene uncertain. The CDR3 has 15 amino acids. V lost 1 base, J lost 1 base, and 8 bases lay in between. Germline V CDR1 and CDR2: SGHRS, YFSETQ.

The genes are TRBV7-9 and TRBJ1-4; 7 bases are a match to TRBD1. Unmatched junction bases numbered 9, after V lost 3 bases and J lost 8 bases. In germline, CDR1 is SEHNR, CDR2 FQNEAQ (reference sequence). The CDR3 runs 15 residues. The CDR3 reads CASSLGDRAGEKLFF. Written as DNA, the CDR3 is TGTGCCAGCAGCTTGGGGGACAGAGCGGGGGAAAAACTGTTTTTT.

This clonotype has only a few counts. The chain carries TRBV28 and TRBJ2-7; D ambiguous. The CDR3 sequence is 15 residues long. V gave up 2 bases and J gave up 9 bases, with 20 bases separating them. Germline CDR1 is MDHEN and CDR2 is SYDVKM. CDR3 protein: CASSLRASPLRGQYF. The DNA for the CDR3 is TGTGCCAGCAGTTTAAGGGCCAGCCCTTTACGTGGGCAGTACTTC.

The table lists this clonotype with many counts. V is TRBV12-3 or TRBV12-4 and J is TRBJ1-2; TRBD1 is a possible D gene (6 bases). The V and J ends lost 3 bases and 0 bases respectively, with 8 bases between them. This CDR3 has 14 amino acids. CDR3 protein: CASSLAGANYGYTF. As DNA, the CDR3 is TGTGCCAGCAGTTTGGCAGGGGCTAACTATGGCTACACCTTC.

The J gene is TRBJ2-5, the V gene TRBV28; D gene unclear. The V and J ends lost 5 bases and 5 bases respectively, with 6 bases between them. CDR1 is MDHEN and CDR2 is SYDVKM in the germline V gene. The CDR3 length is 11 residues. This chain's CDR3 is CASSRTETQYF. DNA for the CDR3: TGTGCCAGCAGTCGGACGGAGACCCAGTACTTC. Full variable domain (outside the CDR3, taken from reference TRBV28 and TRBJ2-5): DVKVTQSSRYLVKRTGEKVFLECVQDMDHENMFWYRQDPGLGLRLIYFSYDVKMKEKGDIPEGYSVSREKKERFSLILESASTNQTSMYLCASSRTETQYFGPGTRLLVL.

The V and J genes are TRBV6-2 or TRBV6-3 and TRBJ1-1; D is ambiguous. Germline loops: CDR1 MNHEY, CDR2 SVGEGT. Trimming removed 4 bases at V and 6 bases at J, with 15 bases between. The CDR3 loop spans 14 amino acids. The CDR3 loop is CASSSPFRQAEAFF. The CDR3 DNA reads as TGTGCCAGCAGTTCCCCGTTCCGACAAGCTGAAGCTTTCTTT.

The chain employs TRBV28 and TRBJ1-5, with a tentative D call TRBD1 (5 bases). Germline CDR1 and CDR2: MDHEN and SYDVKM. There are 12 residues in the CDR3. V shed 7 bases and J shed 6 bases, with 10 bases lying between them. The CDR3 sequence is CASNAGTQPQHF. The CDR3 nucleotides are TGTGCCAGCAATGCAGGGACTCAGCCCCAGCATTTT.

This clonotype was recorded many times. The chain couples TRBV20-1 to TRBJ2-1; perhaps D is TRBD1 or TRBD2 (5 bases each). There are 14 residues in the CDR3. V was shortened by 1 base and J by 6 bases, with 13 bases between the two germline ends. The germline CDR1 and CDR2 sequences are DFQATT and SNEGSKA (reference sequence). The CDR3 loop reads CSARVAKGVNEQFF. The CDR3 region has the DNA TGCAGTGCTAGAGTAGCGAAAGGGGTCAATGAGCAGTTCTTC.

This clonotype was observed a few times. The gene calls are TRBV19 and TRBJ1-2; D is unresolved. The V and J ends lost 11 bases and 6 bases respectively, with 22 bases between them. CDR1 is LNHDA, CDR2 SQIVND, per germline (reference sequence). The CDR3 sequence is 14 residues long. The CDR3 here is CACSSGPSYDGYTF. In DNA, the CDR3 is TGTGCCTGTTCGTCCGGACCCAGTTACGATGGCTACACCTTC.

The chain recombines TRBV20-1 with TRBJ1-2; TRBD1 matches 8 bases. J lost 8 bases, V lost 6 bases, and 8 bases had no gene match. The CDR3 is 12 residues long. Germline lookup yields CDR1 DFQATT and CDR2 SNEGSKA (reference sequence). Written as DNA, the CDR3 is TGCAGTGCGAAACAGGGGGTAGGAGGCTACACCTTC. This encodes CSAKQGVGGYTF.